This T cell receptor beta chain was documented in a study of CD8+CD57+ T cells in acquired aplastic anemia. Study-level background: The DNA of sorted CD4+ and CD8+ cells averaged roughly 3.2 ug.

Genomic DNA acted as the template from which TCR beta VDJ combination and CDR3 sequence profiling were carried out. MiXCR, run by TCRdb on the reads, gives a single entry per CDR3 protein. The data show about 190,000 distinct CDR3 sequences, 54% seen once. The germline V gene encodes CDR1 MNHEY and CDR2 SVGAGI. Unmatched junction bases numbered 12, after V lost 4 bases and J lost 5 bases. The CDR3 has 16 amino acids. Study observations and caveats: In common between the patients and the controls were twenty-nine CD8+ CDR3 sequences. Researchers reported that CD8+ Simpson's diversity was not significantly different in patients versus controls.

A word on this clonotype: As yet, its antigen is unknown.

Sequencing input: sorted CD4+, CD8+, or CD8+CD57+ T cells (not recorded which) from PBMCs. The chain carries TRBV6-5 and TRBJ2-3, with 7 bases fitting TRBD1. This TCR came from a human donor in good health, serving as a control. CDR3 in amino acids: CASSLQPGQLGDTQYF. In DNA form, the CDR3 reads TGTGCCAGCAGTTTACAACCGGGACAGCTGGGAGATACGCAGTATTTT.